A selection of T cell receptor beta chains follows, all from one sample in a study of blood T cell repertoires in COVID-19. Data came from immunoSEQ multiplex PCR; TCRdb stores just in-frame clones and leaves some out. The table records about 270,000 clones, approximately 90% of them present only once. The sequenced sample was PBMCs or T cells enriched from blood (not recorded which). These receptors originate from a man between 40 and 49 years old who had been exposed to COVID-19. CDR3s include the opening cysteine and the closing phenylalanine or tryptophan. D genes are given only for firm matches. Clone size appears in some rows only: once, few, many, or a class for an expanded clone.

>TRBV19|NA|TRBJ2-7|TRBD2
CASSIKVAGSYEQYF
TGTGCCAGTAGTATAAAAGTAGCGGGATCCTACGAGCAGTACTTC
>TRBV10-2|once|TRBJ2-1|NA
CASKGGEQFF
TGCGCCAGCAAAGGCGGGGAGCAGTTCTTC
>TRBV2|NA|TRBJ1-6|TRBD1
CASSGLQGANSPLHF
TGTGCCAGCAGCGGACTACAGGGGGCGAATTCACCCCTCCACTTT
>TRBV5-4|NA|TRBJ2-6|NA
CASSSKTISSGANVLTF
TGTGCCAGCAGCAGTAAAACTATAAGCTCTGGGGCCAACGTCCTGACTTTC
>TRBV5-4|NA|TRBJ2-2|NA
CASSLDRETGELFF
TGTGCCAGCAGCTTGGACAGGGAGACCGGGGAGCTGTTTTTT
>TRBV3-1/TRBV3-2|NA|TRBJ2-1|NA
CASSPDSYNEQFF
TGTGCCAGCAGCCCGGACTCTTACAATGAGCAGTTCTTC
>TRBV6-6|NA|TRBJ2-1|TRBD2
CASSRSPGAGSYNEQFF
TGTGCCAGCAGTCGATCTCCGGGAGCGGGATCCTACAATGAGCAGTTCTTC
>TRBV19|NA|TRBJ1-6|TRBD1
CASNFNRGGGNSPLHF
TGTGCCAGTAACTTTAACAGGGGTGGAGGTAATTCACCCCTCCACTTT
>TRBV5-1|NA|TRBJ1-5|TRBD1
CASSLGQGQPQHF
TGCGCCAGCAGCTTGGGACAGGGTCAGCCCCAGCATTTT
>TRBV12-5|NA|TRBJ2-1|TRBD1
CASGIGQGNEQFF
TGTGCTAGTGGTATTGGACAGGGAAACGAGCAGTTCTTC
>TRBV5-1|NA|TRBJ2-2|NA
CASRSEGFGELFF
TGCGCCAGCAGGTCGGAGGGGTTCGGGGAGCTGTTTTTT
>TRBV27|NA|TRBJ2-5|TRBD1
CASSPDRGRETQYF
TGTGCCAGCAGCCCTGACAGGGGGCGTGAGACCCAGTACTTC
>TRBV28|NA|TRBJ2-7|NA
CASSSEITYEQYF
TGTGCCAGCAGCTCGGAGATAACCTACGAGCAGTACTTC
>TRBV28|NA|TRBJ1-5|NA
CASSLGLSNQPQHF
TGTGCCAGCAGTCTTGGGCTTAGCAATCAGCCCCAGCATTTT
>TRBV16|NA|TRBJ1-2|NA
CASSQSEPQAGYTF
TGTGCCAGCAGCCAATCCGAGCCCCAGGCCGGCTACACCTTC
>TRBV28|NA|TRBJ1-1|NA
CASSFMNTEAFF
TGTGCCAGCAGTTTCATGAACACTGAAGCTTTCTTT
>TRBV27|NA|TRBJ2-3|TRBD1
CASSSRDRSTDTQYF
TGTGCCAGCAGTTCACGGGACAGGAGCACAGATACGCAGTATTTT
>TRBV19|NA|TRBJ2-5|NA
CASSTGQQETQYF
TGTGCCAGTAGTACCGGACAGCAAGAGACCCAGTACTTC
>TRBV7-3|NA|TRBJ2-1|NA
CASSLRQASYNEQFF
TGTGCCAGCAGCTTAAGGCAGGCGTCCTACAATGAGCAGTTCTTC
>TRBV27|NA|TRBJ1-6|NA
CASGQLTDNSPLHF
TGTGCCAGCGGACAGCTGACGGATAATTCACCCCTCCACTTT
>TRBV2|NA|TRBJ2-7|NA
CASSPGQEGEQYF
TGTGCCAGCAGTCCAGGACAGGAGGGAGAGCAGTACTTC
>TRBV7-9|NA|TRBJ2-3|TRBD1
CASSFPQGEATDTQYF
TGTGCCAGCAGCTTTCCCCAGGGGGAAGCTACAGATACGCAGTATTTT
>TRBV5-1|NA|TRBJ2-3|TRBD2
CASSLWTSGSRDTQYF
TGCGCCAGCAGCCTCTGGACTAGCGGGAGTAGAGATACGCAGTATTTT
>TRBV10-1|few|TRBJ2-7|TRBD2
CASSDTYGTTYEQYF
TGCGCCAGCAGTGACACATACGGGACTACCTACGAGCAGTACTTC
>TRBV3-1/TRBV3-2|NA|TRBJ2-7|TRBD2
CASSPGTRSHEQYF
TGTGCCAGCAGCCCCGGGACTAGATCCCACGAGCAGTACTTC
>TRBV27|NA|TRBJ1-2|TRBD1
CASSLSTGGVDGYTF
TGTGCCAGCAGTTTATCGACAGGGGGCGTAGATGGCTACACCTTC
>TRBV28|once|TRBJ1-5|NA
CASSGTQRQPQHF
TGTGCCAGCAGTGGGACACAGAGGCAGCCCCAGCATTTT